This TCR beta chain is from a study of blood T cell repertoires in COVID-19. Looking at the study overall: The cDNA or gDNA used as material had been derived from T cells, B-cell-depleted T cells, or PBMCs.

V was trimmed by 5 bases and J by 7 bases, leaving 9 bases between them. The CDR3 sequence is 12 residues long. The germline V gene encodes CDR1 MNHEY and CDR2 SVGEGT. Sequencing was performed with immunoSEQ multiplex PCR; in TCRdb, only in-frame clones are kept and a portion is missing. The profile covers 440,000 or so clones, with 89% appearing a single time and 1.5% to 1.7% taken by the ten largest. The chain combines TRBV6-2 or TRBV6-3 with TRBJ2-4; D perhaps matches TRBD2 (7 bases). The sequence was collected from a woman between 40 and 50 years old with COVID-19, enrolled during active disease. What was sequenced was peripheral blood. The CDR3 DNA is TGTGCCAGCAGTGAGGGGGGGAACATTCAGTACTTC. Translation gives CASSEGGNIQYF.